This TCR beta chain was observed in a study of control samples from healthy donors and cancer patients. Assay: immunoSEQ multiplex PCR; the TCRdb copy retains only in-frame clones and omits some. The sample contains tens of thousands of clones, around 91% of which appear only once. The CDR3 runs 12 residues. Trimming removed 5 bases from V and 4 bases from J, with 8 bases in between. The rearrangement joins TRBV12-3 or TRBV12-4 to TRBJ1-2; no clear D. Sequencing was performed on PBMCs. The clonotype was recovered from a man in his forties or fifties with lung cancer. For the CDR3, the DNA is TGTGCCAGCAGTCCCCTAGGCTATGGCTACACCTTC. This codes for CASSPLGYGYTF.